Following are 14 T cell receptor beta chains from one sample sequenced in a study of T cell repertoires in cytomegalovirus infection (dated by TCRdb to the late 2010s). Instrument used: Illumina HiSeq 1500. TCRdb itself trimmed the public reads at Q25 with fastp, ran MiXCR and retained productive beta chains. Rows are combined by CDR3 protein, so each entry shows the most common genes and DNA. The sample yields tens of thousands of distinct CDR3 sequences; more than 20% were counted once. Around 18% of the sample comes from the top ten. For these TCRs, the target antigens are not known. Sequencing used PBMCs, sequenced either directly or after in vitro stimulation (not recorded which). These receptors all come from a human donor in good health (CMV status not recorded). Some clones in this sample may be carry-over from other donors' samples.

The rearrangement links TRBV5-1 to TRBJ2-1, with 9 bases that match TRBD2. CDR1 SGHRS and CDR2 YFSETQ come from the germline V gene. The CDR3 runs 14 residues. V dropped 4 bases and J dropped 4; count of bases not matched to a gene: 3. The CDR3 sequence is CASSQTSGYNEQFF. CDR3 DNA: TGCGCCAGCAGCCAGACTAGCGGATACAATGAGCAGTTCTTC.

J is TRBJ2-7 and V is TRBV19; D might be TRBD1 or TRBD2, each matching 5 bases. The germline V gene encodes CDR1 LNHDA and CDR2 SQIVND (reference sequence). V lost 8 bases and J 4 bases, leaving 9 bases between the germline ends. This CDR3 is 11 amino acids long. DNA of the CDR3: TGTGCCAGTGGGGACGGATACGAGCAGTACTTC. This sequence encodes CASGDGYEQYF.

The chain joins TRBV20-1 to TRBJ2-7; 11 nucleotides align to TRBD2. V lost 3 bases, J lost 4 bases, and 8 bases stayed unmatched. Germline V lookup: CDR1 DFQATT, CDR2 SNEGSKA (reference sequence). This CDR3 spans 15 amino acids. CDR3 DNA sequence: TGCAGTGCTAGTACCGGGACTAGCGGAATTTACGAGCAGTACTTC. Its protein is CSASTGTSGIYEQYF.

This clonotype has just a few counts. The chain uses TRBV2 and TRBJ2-7, with 8 bases aligning to TRBD1. After removal of 5 bases from V and 6 bases from J, the junction contained 18 bases not matched to a gene. The CDR3 covers 17 residues. Germline CDR1 reads SNHLY; CDR2 reads FYNNEI. The CDR3 DNA sequence: TGTGCCAGCAGTTCCGGACAGGGTTTTAAAATACGTGGCGAGCAGTACTTC. Translated: CASSSGQGFKIRGEQYF.

V usage is TRBV19 and J usage is TRBJ1-1; no clear D. From germline, CDR1 is LNHDA and CDR2 SQIVND (reference sequence). V was clipped by 6 bases and J by 1 base, with 9 bases between them. This CDR3 comprises 13 residues. DNA for the CDR3: TGTGCCAGTAGGCCAAGGGAGAACACTGAAGCTTTCTTT. It translates to CASRPRENTEAFF.

This clonotype was counted many times. The CDR3 reads CASSLGLGDRTAYEQYF. The CDR3, as DNA: TGTGCCAGCAGCTTAGGATTAGGGGACAGAACCGCCTACGAGCAGTACTTC. The rearrangement links TRBV11-2 to TRBJ2-7, with 7 nucleotides matching TRBD1. The CDR3 loop spans 17 amino acids. Germline-derived CDR1 and CDR2 are SGHAT and FQNNGV. The V and J ends lost 1 base and 2 bases, in that order; junction bases with no gene match: 11.

This clonotype showed up many times. The chain uses TRBV7-2 and TRBJ2-5; D is unresolved. Per germline, CDR1 SGHTA and CDR2 FQGNSA. There are 14 residues in the CDR3. V lost 1 base, J lost 1 base, and 7 bases lay in between. The CDR3 loop is CASSLVHSQETQYF. The CDR3 DNA sequence: TGTGCCAGCAGCTTAGTTCACAGCCAAGAGACCCAGTACTTC.

The rearrangement links TRBV6-1 to TRBJ2-7, with 7 bases identical to TRBD1. CDR1 and CDR2 from the germline V gene are MNHNS and SASEGT. The CDR3 is 13 residues long. V lost 7 bases, J lost 3 bases, and 6 bases stayed unmatched. The CDR3 DNA reads as TGTGCCAGCACTTTGAACAGGGGCTACGAGCAGTACTTC. Protein sequence: CASTLNRGYEQYF.

This clonotype was detected only a few times. The chain carries TRBV2 and TRBJ2-7; D might be TRBD1 or TRBD2, each matching 6 bases. Looked up from germline, CDR1 is SNHLY and CDR2 is FYNNEI. The CDR3 covers 15 residues. V was clipped by 4 bases and J by 0 bases, with 13 bases between them. The CDR3 is CASSGRDTNSYEQYF. CDR3 nucleotide sequence: TGTGCCAGCAGTGGGAGGGACACTAACTCCTACGAGCAGTACTTC. Using reference TRBV2 and TRBJ2-7 for the parts outside the CDR3, the full variable domain is EPEVTQTPSHQVTQMGQEVILRCVPISNHLYFYWYRQILGQKVEFLVSFYNNEISEKSEIFDDQFSVERPDGSNFTLKIRSTKLEDSAMYFCASSGRDTNSYEQYFGPGTRLTVT.

This clonotype occurred a few times. J is TRBJ1-5 and V is TRBV7-6; weak D call: TRBD1 (6 bases). CDR1 and CDR2 (germline): SGHVS, FNYEAQ. Trimming shortened V by 2 bases and J by 4 bases, and 9 bases separated the two germline ends. This CDR3 spans 14 amino acids. DNA of the CDR3: TGTGCCAGCAGCTTAACAGGGCCTAATCAGCCCCAGCATTTT. Protein sequence: CASSLTGPNQPQHF.

This clonotype was seen ten or more times. The chain is built from TRBV7-2 and TRBJ2-2; D remains ambiguous. Looked up from germline, CDR1 is SGHTA and CDR2 is FQGNSA. V lost 3 bases and J 6 bases, leaving 8 bases between the germline ends. This CDR3 spans 13 amino acids. CDR3 loop: CASSFIQAGELFF. As DNA, the CDR3 is TGTGCCAGCAGCTTTATTCAGGCCGGGGAGCTGTTTTTT.

The chain carries TRBV4-3 and TRBJ2-1, with D hard to call. V lost 1 base, J lost 9 bases, and 1 base lay in between. CDR1 is LGHNA and CDR2 is YSLEER in the germline V gene. The CDR3 runs 10 residues. CDR3 bases: TGCGCCAGCAGCCAAGGTGAGCAGTTCTTC. Amino acids: CASSQGEQFF.

V is TRBV4-1 and J is TRBJ1-6; possible D gene TRBD1, 5 bases. Germline V gives CDR1 MGHRA, CDR2 YSYEKL. Trimming cost V 1 base and J 7 bases, with 11 bases left between them. The CDR3 is 15 residues long. CDR3 in amino acids: CASSQVDRGNSPLHF. The CDR3 DNA reads as TGCGCCAGCAGCCAAGTCGACAGAGGGAATTCACCCCTCCACTTT.

This clonotype was counted ten times or more. An end of the junction differs from the germline gene, which may be a read error. The genes are TRBV12-3 or TRBV12-4 and TRBJ2-7, with 9 nucleotides matching TRBD2. The length of the CDR3 is 16 residues. The DNA for the CDR3 is TGTGCCAGCAGCGAAAGTCCGTCAGTTGCTCGGACTAGCGAATTTTTC. Residues: CASSESPSVARTSEFF.